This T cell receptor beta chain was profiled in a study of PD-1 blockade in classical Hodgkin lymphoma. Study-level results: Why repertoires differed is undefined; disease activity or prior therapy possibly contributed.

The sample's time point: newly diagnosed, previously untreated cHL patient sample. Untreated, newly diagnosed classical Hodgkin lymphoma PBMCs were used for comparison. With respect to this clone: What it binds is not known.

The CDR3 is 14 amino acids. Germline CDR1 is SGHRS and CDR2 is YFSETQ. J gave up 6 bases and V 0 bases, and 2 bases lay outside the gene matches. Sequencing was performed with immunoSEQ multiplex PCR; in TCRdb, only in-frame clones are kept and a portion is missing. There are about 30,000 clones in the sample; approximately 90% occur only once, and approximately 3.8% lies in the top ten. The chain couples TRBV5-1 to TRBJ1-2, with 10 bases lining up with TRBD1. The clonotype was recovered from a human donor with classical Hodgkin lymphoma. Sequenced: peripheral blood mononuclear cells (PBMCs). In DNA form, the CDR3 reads TGCGCCAGCAGCTTGGTCGGGACAGGGGATGGCTACACCTTC. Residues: CASSLVGTGDGYTF.